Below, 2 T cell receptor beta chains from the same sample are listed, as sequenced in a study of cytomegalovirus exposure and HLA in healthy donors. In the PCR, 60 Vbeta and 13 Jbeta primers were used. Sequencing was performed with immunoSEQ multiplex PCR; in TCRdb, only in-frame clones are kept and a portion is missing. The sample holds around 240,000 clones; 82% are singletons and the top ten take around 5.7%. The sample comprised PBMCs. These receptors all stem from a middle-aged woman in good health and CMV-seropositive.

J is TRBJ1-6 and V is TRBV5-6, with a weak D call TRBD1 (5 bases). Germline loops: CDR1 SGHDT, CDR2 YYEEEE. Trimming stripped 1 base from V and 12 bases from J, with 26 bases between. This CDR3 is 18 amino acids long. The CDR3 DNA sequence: TGTGCCAGCAGCTTGTCCATATGGGGCCCGGTGGCCTTCAGACCCCTCCACTTT. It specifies CASSLSIWGPVAFRPLHF. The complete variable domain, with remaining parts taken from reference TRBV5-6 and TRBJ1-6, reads DAGVTQSPTHLIKTRGQQVTLRCSPKSGHDTVSWYQQALGQGPQFIFQYYEEEERQRGNFPDRFSGHQFPNYSSELNVNALLLGDSALYLCASSLSIWGPVAFRPLHFGNGTRLTVT.

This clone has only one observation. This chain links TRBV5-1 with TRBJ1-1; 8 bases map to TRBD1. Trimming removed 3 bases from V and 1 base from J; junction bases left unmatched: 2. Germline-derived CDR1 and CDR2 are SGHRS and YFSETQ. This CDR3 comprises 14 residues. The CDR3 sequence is CASSSGQGNTEAFF. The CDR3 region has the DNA TGCGCCAGCAGCTCCGGACAGGGGAACACTGAAGCTTTCTTT.